The 25 T cell receptor beta chains given below trace back to one sample, sequenced in a study of T-cell memory formation after mild COVID-19 (dated by TCRdb to the early 2020s). Library preparation was by 5' RACE. TCRdb shows the sequencer as Illumina NovaSeq 6000. TCRdb took the public reads, trimmed them with fastp at Q25, ran MiXCR for clone calling and kept in-frame beta chains. One record per CDR3 amino acid sequence lists the most common genes and DNA. The sample table shows a few hundred thousand distinct CDR3 sequences, and approximately 21% are seen once. The top ten clones comprise 7.5% to 9.5% of the sample. The material sequenced was PBMCs or a T cell subset sorted from them (not recorded which). The receptors here all came from an adult woman who had mild COVID-19 (a few samples of this study predate the infection). The sample titles of this study are shuffled in the database, so cell type and time point are left out; the donor was told from shared clones.

This chain links TRBV29-1 with TRBJ2-7; no reliable D call. Trimming removed 4 bases from V and 4 bases from J, with 8 bases in between. The CDR3 spans 11 residues. CDR1 SQVTM and CDR2 ANQGSEA come from the germline V gene. CDR3 coding DNA: TGCAGCGTTGGCAGGCCGTACGAGCAGTACTTC. It codes for CSVGRPYEQYF.

The rearrangement links TRBV5-1 to TRBJ2-1; tentatively, D is TRBD2 (5 bases). This CDR3 contains 16 residues. Looked up from germline, CDR1 is SGHRS and CDR2 is YFSETQ. Trimming stripped 0 bases from V and 3 bases from J, with 13 bases between. CDR3 DNA: TGCGCCAGCAGCTTGGATACGAGGGCTATCTACAATGAGCAGTTCTTC. It codes for CASSLDTRAIYNEQFF. The complete variable domain, with remaining parts taken from reference TRBV5-1 and TRBJ2-1, reads KAGVTQTPRYLIKTRGQQVTLSCSPISGHRSVSWYQQTPGQGLQFLFEYFSETQRNKGNFPGRFSGRQFSNSRSEMNVSTLELGDSALYLCASSLDTRAIYNEQFFGPGTRLTVL.

There are a few counts of this clonotype. The chain links TRBV7-2 to TRBJ1-1; D gene ambiguous. Germline V gene sequence: CDR1 SGHTA, CDR2 FQGNSA. V lost 6 bases and J 6 bases, leaving 17 bases between the germline ends. The CDR3 contains 14 residues. The CDR3 DNA is TGTGCCAGCAGGTTCGGTCCCGTATACGCTGAAGCTTTCTTT. This translates into CASRFGPVYAEAFF.

This clonotype has ten or more counts. This sequence joins TRBV5-8 and TRBJ2-1; the match to TRBD1 covers 7 bases. Unmatched junction bases numbered 13, after V lost 2 bases and J lost 8 bases. CDR1 SGHTS and CDR2 YDEGEE come from the germline V gene. The CDR3 has 16 residues. The CDR3 region is CASSLNPGQQGDEQFF. In nucleotides, the CDR3 is TGTGCCAGCAGCTTAAACCCGGGACAGCAAGGAGATGAGCAGTTCTTC.

This chain joins TRBV24-1 and TRBJ2-3; weak D call: TRBD1 (5 bases). V lost 2 bases and J lost 6, with 11 bases in between. CDR3 size: 14 residues. In germline, CDR1 is KGHDR, CDR2 SFDVKD. The CDR3 nucleotides are TGTGCCACCAGTGATTCAGGGCGTGCGGATACGCAGTATTTT. Protein: CATSDSGRADTQYF.

The rearrangement links TRBV18 to TRBJ2-4, with 7 positions matching TRBD1. J was trimmed by 9 bases and V by 5 bases; bases with no gene match: 7. The CDR3 is made up of 13 amino acids. Germline loops: CDR1 KGHSH, CDR2 LQKENI. In DNA form, the CDR3 reads TGTGCCAGCTCAACCGACAGGGCGGGCATTCAGTACTTC. Translating it yields CASSTDRAGIQYF.

This clonotype occurred a few times. The chain carries TRBV5-1 and TRBJ2-2; maybe TRBD1 (5 bases). Germline V lookup: CDR1 SGHRS, CDR2 YFSETQ. Trimming shortened V by 3 bases and J by 4 bases, and 16 bases separated the two germline ends. CDR3 length: 16 amino acids. CDR3 sequence (DNA): TGCGCCAGCAGCTCCTCAGGACATGTTGCCACCGGGGAGCTGTTTTTT. Its translation is CASSSSGHVATGELFF.

The genes are TRBV18 and TRBJ2-5; D might be TRBD2 (6 bases). Deletions cut 3 bases from V and 3 bases from J, with 11 bases between. The CDR3 consists of 14 residues. From germline, CDR1 is KGHSH and CDR2 LQKENI. The CDR3 loop is CASSPQEGKETQYF. CDR3 DNA sequence: TGTGCCAGCTCACCGCAGGAGGGGAAAGAGACCCAGTACTTC.

For the CDR3, the DNA is TGCAGCGTCGTGACAGGGGGCGTTGGCTACACCTTC. As protein: CSVVTGGVGYTF. The chain has TRBV29-1 and TRBJ1-2; TRBD1 matches at 10 bases. CDR1 and CDR2 (germline): SQVTM, ANQGSEA. CDR3 length: 12 amino acids. The V and J ends lost 6 bases and 7 bases, in that order; junction bases with no gene match: 5.

This clonotype was detected a few times. The V call is TRBV11-2, the J call TRBJ2-7; no clear D. V dropped 3 bases and J dropped 0 bases, with 6 bases sitting between them. Germline loops: CDR1 SGHAT, CDR2 FQNNGV. The CDR3 has 13 residues. The CDR3 region has the DNA TGTGCCAGCAGCTTTGCTAGCTCCTACGAGCAGTACTTC. It is translated as CASSFASSYEQYF.

CDR3 bases: TGTGCCAGCAGCTCACTTAGCACAGATACGCAGTATTTT. Amino acids: CASSSLSTDTQYF. The V call is TRBV11-1, the J call TRBJ2-3; D is undetermined. V lost 4 bases and J lost 0, with 5 bases in between. Germline V gene sequence: CDR1 SGHAT, CDR2 FQDESV (reference sequence). This CDR3 has 13 residues.

The J gene is TRBJ1-1, the V gene TRBV9; maybe TRBD1 (5 bases). The germline V gene has CDR1 SGDLS and CDR2 YYNGEE. The CDR3 is made up of 15 amino acids. V shed 0 bases and J shed 1 base, with 10 bases lying between them. The CDR3, as DNA: TGTGCCAGCAGCGTAGTGGGCAGGGAGAACACTGAAGCTTTCTTT. Protein: CASSVVGRENTEAFF. The full variable domain, rest sourced from reference TRBV9 and TRBJ1-1, is DSGVTQTPKHLITATGQRVTLRCSPRSGDLSVYWYQQSLDQGLQFLIQYYNGEERAKGNILERFSAQQFPDLHSELNLSSLELGDSALYFCASSVVGRENTEAFFGQGTRLTVV.

This clonotype was counted between two and nine times. The chain uses TRBV4-2 and TRBJ2-2; 9 bases are shared with TRBD1. The CDR3 sequence is 15 residues long. Germline CDR1 and CDR2: LGHNA and YNFKEQ. Losses at the gene ends were 6 bases for V and 1 base for J; bases not matched to a gene: 3. CDR3 sequence: CASRWTGENTGELFF. CDR3 sequence (DNA): TGTGCCAGCAGGTGGACAGGGGAGAACACCGGGGAGCTGTTTTTT.

The chain combines TRBV7-2 with TRBJ2-5, with TRBD2 as a possible D gene (5 bases). Germline loops: CDR1 SGHTA, CDR2 FQGNSA. V gave up 5 bases and J gave up 3 bases, with 10 bases separating them. The CDR3 runs to 13 residues. The CDR3 DNA reads TGTGCCAGCAGCCCCATGCGGGAAGAGACCCAGTACTTC. Its protein product is CASSPMREETQYF.

Here the CDR3 DNA reads TGCGCCAGCAGCTTGGGGACGGACAAGTGGGACACTGAAGCTTTCTTT. This sequence encodes CASSLGTDKWDTEAFF. The chain employs TRBV5-1 and TRBJ1-1; D is perhaps TRBD1 (5 bases). V lost 0 bases and J lost 3, with 15 bases in between. This CDR3 is built from 16 residues. Per the germline V gene, CDR1 is SGHRS and CDR2 is YFSETQ.

This clonotype was counted ten times or more. The rearrangement uses TRBV7-9 and TRBJ2-7; 9 nucleotides line up with TRBD2. This CDR3 region has 16 residues. V lost 2 bases, J lost 0 bases, and 5 bases stayed unmatched. Germline V lookup: CDR1 SEHNR, CDR2 FQNEAQ (reference sequence). The CDR3 loop reads CASSLRNSGSSYEQYF. In DNA, the CDR3 is TGTGCCAGCAGCTTAAGAAATAGCGGGAGCTCCTACGAGCAGTACTTC.

The chain recombines TRBV5-4 with TRBJ2-2; 8 nucleotides agree with TRBD1. Per the germline V gene, CDR1 is SGHNT and CDR2 is YYREEE (reference sequence). The CDR3 runs to 18 residues. J lost 1 base, V lost 0 bases, and 8 bases had no gene match. CDR3 nucleotide sequence: TGTGCCAGCAGCTTGGACCCGACAGGGGCCCTGAACACCGGGGAGCTGTTTTTT. This gives the protein CASSLDPTGALNTGELFF.

The rearrangement joins TRBV6-1 to TRBJ2-4; TRBD1 matches 9 bases. The germline V gene has CDR1 MNHNS and CDR2 SASEGT. The V segment lost 0 bases and the J segment 3 bases; nucleotides outside the gene matches: 0. This CDR3 spans 15 amino acids. DNA of the CDR3: TGTGCCAGCAGTGAAGCGACAGGGGGCAAAAACATTCAGTACTTC. Translated, it gives CASSEATGGKNIQYF.

This clonotype was picked up a small number of times. The gene calls are TRBV27 and TRBJ2-1; D tentatively reads TRBD1 or TRBD2 (5 bases each). CDR3 length: 14 amino acids. In germline, CDR1 is MNHEY, CDR2 SMNVEV (reference sequence). With 2 bases removed from V and 3 bases from J, the gap between germline ends came to 8 bases. The CDR3 sequence is CASSLGTDYNEQFF. CDR3 in DNA: TGTGCCAGCAGTTTAGGGACGGACTACAATGAGCAGTTCTTC.

This clonotype was counted between two and nine times. This chain connects TRBV11-3 to TRBJ2-1, with D perhaps given as TRBD1 or TRBD2 (5 bases each). Germline CDR1 and CDR2: SGHNT and YENEEA. V was trimmed by 5 bases and J by 2 bases, leaving 13 bases between them. This CDR3 is built from 15 residues. CDR3 region: CASSPRDHAYNEQFF. DNA of the CDR3: TGTGCCAGCAGCCCTAGGGACCATGCCTACAATGAGCAGTTCTTC.

The chain carries TRBV5-8 and TRBJ2-2; D may be TRBD2 (6 bases). CDR1 is SGHTS, CDR2 YDEGEE, per germline. V was shortened by 3 bases and J by 4 bases, with 13 bases between the two germline ends. The CDR3 is 15 residues long. The DNA for the CDR3 is TGTGCCAGCAGCTCGGGACTTGGTGGCACCGGGGAGCTGTTTTTT. It codes for CASSSGLGGTGELFF. Drawing the rest from reference TRBV5-8 and TRBJ2-2, the complete variable domain is EAGVTQSPTHLIKTRGQQATLRCSPISGHTSVYWYQQALGLGLQFLLWYDEGEERNRGNFPPRFSGRQFPNYSSELNVNALELEDSALYLCASSSGLGGTGELFFGEGSRLTVL.

In its sample, this clonotype was seen a few times. This rearrangement joins TRBV7-9 to TRBJ2-3; 9 nucleotides line up with TRBD2. With 5 bases clipped from V and 0 bases from J, the junction kept 6 bases outside the gene matches. Germline V gene lookup returns CDR1 SEHNR and CDR2 FQNEAQ (reference sequence). This CDR3 contains 16 residues. CDR3 sequence (DNA): TGTGCCAGCAGCGCTCTAGCGGGACCTAGCACAGATACGCAGTATTTT. Protein product: CASSALAGPSTDTQYF.

This clonotype showed up just a few times. The J gene is TRBJ2-3, the V gene TRBV5-1; 9 bases are shared with TRBD2. The V and J ends lost 2 bases and 3 bases, in that order; junction bases with no gene match: 7. This CDR3 has 16 residues. Germline V lookup: CDR1 SGHRS, CDR2 YFSETQ. The CDR3 bases are TGCGCCAGCAGCTTTGAGACTAGCGGATATACAGATACGCAGTATTTT. The encoded protein is CASSFETSGYTDTQYF.

In this sample, this clonotype turned up a few times. This chain uses TRBV7-3 with TRBJ2-3; tentatively, D is TRBD2 (5 bases). The CDR3 extends over 14 amino acids. The V end was cut by 6 bases, the J end by 1 base, with 11 bases between. Germline V CDR1 and CDR2: SGHTA, FQGTGA. CDR3 bases: TGTGCCAGCAGTGGCGGGCCGGGCACAGATACGCAGTATTTT. Translating gives CASSGGPGTDTQYF. The full variable domain, rest sourced from reference TRBV7-3 and TRBJ2-3, is GAGVSQTPSNKVTEKGKYVELRCDPISGHTALYWYRQSLGQGPEFLIYFQGTGAADDSGLPNDRFFAVRPEGSVSTLKIQRTERGDSAVYLCASSGGPGTDTQYFGPGTRLTVL.

The V gene is TRBV7-9, the J gene TRBJ2-7, with TRBD2 matching over 9 bases. The CDR3 has 17 amino acids. V shed 1 base and J 0 bases; nucleotides not matched to a gene: 7. Per germline, CDR1 SEHNR and CDR2 FQNEAQ (reference sequence). CDR3 nucleotides: TGTGCCAGCAGCTTAGGTCTGGCGGGAGGGCCCTCCTACGAGCAGTACTTC. Translation gives CASSLGLAGGPSYEQYF. Combining the CDR3 with reference TRBV7-9 and TRBJ2-7 gives the whole variable domain DTGVSQNPRHKITKRGQNVTFRCDPISEHNRLYWYRQTLGQGPEFLTYFQNEAQLEKSRLLSDRFSAERPKGSFSTLEIQRTEQGDSAMYLCASSLGLAGGPSYEQYFGPGTRLTVT.